This entry lists 30 T cell receptor beta chains sequenced from one sample in a study of blood T cell repertoires in COVID-19. The table came from immunoSEQ multiplex PCR; TCRdb's copy has only in-frame clones and leaves some out. The data show 140,000 or so clones, 85% seen once. The sample was peripheral blood. Receptor source: a human donor with acute or convalescent COVID-19. The donor label of this sample is uncertain.

V and J are TRBV7-8 and TRBJ2-7; 14 nucleotides line up with TRBD2. The CDR3 has 17 amino acids. Trimming cost V 5 bases and J 2 bases; bases outside gene matches: 8. Per germline, CDR1 SGHVS and CDR2 FQNEAQ. This CDR3 is CASSTPGLAGVPYEQYF. The DNA for the CDR3 is TGTGCCAGCAGCACACCGGGACTAGCGGGGGTTCCCTACGAGCAGTACTTC. The complete variable domain, with remaining parts taken from reference TRBV7-8 and TRBJ2-7, reads GAGVSQSPRYKVAKRGQDVALRCDPISGHVSLFWYQQALGQGPEFLTYFQNEAQLDKSGLPSDRFFAERPEGSVSTLKIQRTQQEDSAVYLCASSTPGLAGVPYEQYFGPGTRLTVT.

The chain combines TRBV27 with TRBJ1-6; 7 bases fit TRBD1. CDR3 length equals 17 residues. With 5 bases clipped from V and 7 bases from J, the junction kept 14 bases outside the gene matches. Germline V gene sequence: CDR1 MNHEY, CDR2 SMNVEV (reference sequence). For the CDR3, the DNA is TGTGCCAGCAGTCCGAAACAGGGGCTCGCCGGGAATTCACCCCTCCACTTT. Translating it yields CASSPKQGLAGNSPLHF.

This chain connects TRBV5-6 to TRBJ1-5; no firm D call. Germline CDR1 SGHDT, CDR2 YYEEEE. The ends were cut back, 2 bases at V and 10 bases at J, with 16 bases in the middle. The CDR3 loop spans 14 amino acids. The CDR3: CASSLGTGFQPQHF. The CDR3 nucleotides read TGTGCCAGCAGCTTAGGCACGGGGTTTCAACCCCAGCATTTT.

V and J are TRBV11-1 and TRBJ1-1; D unresolved. CDR3 length: 13 residues. Germline CDR1 SGHAT, CDR2 FQDESV (reference sequence). V was pared by 1 base and J by 1 base, with 4 bases between. CDR3 amino acids: CASSLGRNTEAFF. In DNA, the CDR3 is TGTGCCAGCAGCTTAGGTAGGAACACTGAAGCTTTCTTT.

The CDR3 loop reads CASSPRVRGENTEAFF. The CDR3 nucleotides are TGTGCCAGCAGCCCAAGGGTGCGGGGTGAGAACACTGAAGCTTTCTTT. V usage is TRBV11-1 and J usage is TRBJ1-1; D gene uncertain. Germline V gives CDR1 SGHAT, CDR2 FQDESV (reference sequence). The germline V and J ends were trimmed by 5 bases and 1 base, with 17 bases remaining between them. This CDR3 has 16 residues.

The chain employs TRBV6-2 or TRBV6-3 and TRBJ2-1; 8 bases fit TRBD1. This CDR3 has 14 amino acids. Trimming at V came to 5 bases and at J to 7 bases, leaving 7 bases not matched to a gene. CDR1 is MNHEY and CDR2 is SVGEGT in the germline V gene. In DNA form, the CDR3 reads TGTGCCAGCAGTCAGCTGCAGGGGGCGAATGAGCAGTTCTTC. Its translation: CASSQLQGANEQFF.

The chain carries TRBV7-9 and TRBJ1-4; D possibly corresponds to TRBD1 (6 bases). The V gene's germline CDR1 is SEHNR and CDR2 FQNEAQ (reference sequence). This CDR3 has 15 residues. V lost 0 bases and J 6 bases, leaving 11 bases between the germline ends. The CDR3 bases are TGTGCCAGCAGCTTAGCCCAGGGGATGGATGAAAAACTGTTTTTT. Translating gives CASSLAQGMDEKLFF.

In its sample, this clone was seen a few times. The DNA for the CDR3 is TGTGCCAGCAGCGCGGGACAGGGGTCCATCTACACCTTC. This translates into CASSAGQGSIYTF. The J gene is TRBJ1-2, the V gene TRBV5-6, with 10 bases identical to TRBD1. V lost 4 bases, J lost 10 bases, and 7 bases stayed unmatched. Per germline, CDR1 SGHDT and CDR2 YYEEEE. The CDR3 loop spans 13 amino acids. Looking up the rest from reference TRBV5-6 and TRBJ1-2 gives the full variable domain: DAGVTQSPTHLIKTRGQQVTLRCSPKSGHDTVSWYQQALGQGPQFIFQYYEEEERQRGNFPDRFSGHQFPNYSSELNVNALLLGDSALYLCASSAGQGSIYTFGSGTRLTVV.

The gene calls are TRBV19 and TRBJ1-2; TRBD1 matches 11 bases. Per germline, CDR1 LNHDA and CDR2 SQIVND (reference sequence). The junction had 12 bases not matched to a gene; V was cut back by 8 bases and J by 4 bases. CDR3 length: 16 amino acids. CDR3 coding DNA: TGTGCCAGTCTTCGGACAGGGGGCAGGGGAGGCTATGGCTACACCTTC. Protein: CASLRTGGRGGYGYTF.

The CDR3, as DNA: TGTGCCAGCTCACAACAGGGGGCCGGGAATTCACCCCTCCACTTT. Translated, it gives CASSQQGAGNSPLHF. The chain couples TRBV2 to TRBJ1-6; 9 bases are shared with TRBD1. Germline trimming cut 8 bases from V and 7 bases from J; bases unmatched to any gene: 9. Germline loops: CDR1 SNHLY, CDR2 FYNNEI. The CDR3 is made up of 15 amino acids.

This clone has a handful of counts. The V gene is TRBV3-1 (or the pseudogene TRBV3-2), the J gene TRBJ1-1; D unresolved. This CDR3 has 12 residues. Looked up from germline, CDR1 is LGHDT and CDR2 is YNNKEL (reference sequence). The V and J ends lost 4 bases and 5 bases respectively, with 8 bases between them. The CDR3, as DNA: TGTGCCAGCAGCCTATTCGGGACTGAAGCTTTCTTT. This codes for CASSLFGTEAFF.

The count of this clone is one. The chain has TRBV3-1 (or the pseudogene TRBV3-2) and TRBJ1-6; D is ambiguous. Germline CDR1 is LGHDT and CDR2 is YNNKEL (reference sequence). This CDR3 region has 13 residues. V dropped 4 bases and J dropped 9 bases, with 10 bases sitting between them. CDR3 amino acids: CASSPPPPSPLHF. As DNA, the CDR3 is TGTGCCAGCAGCCCCCCCCCTCCTTCACCCCTCCACTTT.

This chain connects TRBV18 to TRBJ2-2; D might be TRBD2 (6 bases). The CDR3 is 17 amino acids. Per the germline V gene, CDR1 is KGHSH and CDR2 is LQKENI. The germline V and J ends were trimmed by 1 base and 5 bases, with 17 bases remaining between them. CDR3 in DNA: TGTGCCAGCTCACCACGAGAGGAGGGGCTGGCAACCGGGGAGCTGTTTTTT. Translating gives CASSPREEGLATGELFF.

The chain carries TRBV7-3 and TRBJ1-6; D possibly corresponds to TRBD1 (5 bases). The germline V gene encodes CDR1 SGHTA and CDR2 FQGTGA. The CDR3 extends over 14 amino acids. With 5 bases removed from V and 6 bases from J, the gap between germline ends came to 11 bases. CDR3 in DNA: TGTGCCAGCAGCCCCCAGGGTGGTAATTCACCCCTCCACTTT. Its translation: CASSPQGGNSPLHF.

This chain links TRBV2 with TRBJ1-2; tentative D call: TRBD1 (6 bases). The germline V gene has CDR1 SNHLY and CDR2 FYNNEI. V lost 6 bases, J lost 7 bases, and 15 bases lay in between. This CDR3 contains 13 residues. CDR3 coding DNA: TGTGCCAGCAGCACACAGGGATCTGGTGGCTACACCTTC. Translated, it gives CASSTQGSGGYTF.

This clone was detected once. This sequence joins TRBV19 and TRBJ2-5; 7 positions agree with TRBD1. The CDR3 length is 15 residues. Per the germline V gene, CDR1 is LNHDA and CDR2 is SQIVND (reference sequence). The V segment lost 4 bases and the J segment 1 base; nucleotides outside the gene matches: 6. In DNA, the CDR3 is TGTGCCAGTAGTACCAGACAGGGAACCCAAGAGACCCAGTACTTC. This translates into CASSTRQGTQETQYF.

This clone was detected once. The rearrangement links TRBV7-9 to TRBJ2-7, with TRBD1 identical over 8 bases. The CDR3 sequence is 15 residues long. CDR1 and CDR2 from the germline V gene are SEHNR and FQNEAQ (reference sequence). The V gene end was trimmed by 5 bases and the J gene end by 0 bases; junction bases not matched to a gene: 6. The CDR3 sequence: CASSEDRASSYEQYV. The CDR3 bases are TGTGCCAGCAGCGAGGACAGGGCAAGCTCCTACGAGCAGTACGTC.

The chain couples TRBV5-6 to TRBJ2-3, with D perhaps TRBD1 (6 bases). V was cut by 2 bases and J by 5 bases, with 18 bases left in between. Germline values: CDR1 SGHDT, CDR2 YYEEEE. The CDR3 loop spans 16 amino acids. The CDR3 bases are TGTGCCAGCAGCTTTTTTCCCGGACAGCGCCAAGATACGCAGTATTTT. Residues: CASSFFPGQRQDTQYF.

V and J are TRBV6-5 and TRBJ2-2; TRBD1 aligns across 8 bases. CDR1 is MNHEY and CDR2 is SVGAGI in the germline V gene. J was trimmed by 8 bases and V by 7 bases; bases with no gene match: 6. The CDR3 extends over 13 amino acids. CDR3 loop: CASILTGAGELFF. The CDR3 DNA reads TGTGCCAGCATATTGACAGGGGCTGGGGAGCTGTTTTTT.

V gene TRBV30 combines with J gene TRBJ2-5, with TRBD2 identical over 8 bases. The ends lost 3 bases at V and 5 bases at J; junction bases unmatched: 11. CDR1 and CDR2 from the germline V gene are GTSNPN and SVGIG (reference sequence). This CDR3 contains 15 residues. CDR3 region: CAWRSGTSLGETQYF. In DNA form, the CDR3 reads TGTGCCTGGAGATCCGGGACTAGTTTAGGGGAGACCCAGTACTTC.

This chain joins TRBV2 and TRBJ1-5; TRBD1 might be the D (6 bases). Trimming took off 0 bases at V and 2 bases at J, with 11 bases between the two ends. Germline CDR1 is SNHLY and CDR2 is FYNNEI. The CDR3 is 16 residues long. CDR3 amino acids: CASSEAAGAGNQPQHF. In DNA form, the CDR3 reads TGTGCCAGCAGTGAAGCGGCGGGGGCTGGCAATCAGCCCCAGCATTTT. Combining the CDR3 with reference TRBV2 and TRBJ1-5 gives the whole variable domain EPEVTQTPSHQVTQMGQEVILRCVPISNHLYFYWYRQILGQKVEFLVSFYNNEISEKSEIFDDQFSVERPDGSNFTLKIRSTKLEDSAMYFCASSEAAGAGNQPQHFGDGTRLSIL.

The chain has TRBV18 and TRBJ2-1; 8 nucleotides agree with TRBD1. Germline CDR1 is KGHSH and CDR2 is LQKENI. The CDR3 is 15 residues long. J was trimmed by 2 bases and V by 6 bases; bases with no gene match: 6. This chain's CDR3 is CASSPGTGPYNEQFF. CDR3 nucleotide sequence: TGTGCCAGCTCCCCCGGGACAGGCCCCTACAATGAGCAGTTCTTC. The variable domain in full, with the rest retrieved from reference TRBV18 and TRBJ2-1, is NAGVMQNPRHLVRRRGQEARLRCSPMKGHSHVYWYRQLPEEGLKFMVYLQKENIIDESGMPKERFSAEFPKEGPSILRIQQVVRGDSAAYFCASSPGTGPYNEQFFGPGTRLTVL.

The rearrangement links TRBV4-1 to TRBJ2-5; TRBD2 agrees at 10 bases. The germline V gene encodes CDR1 MGHRA and CDR2 YSYEKL. The ends lost 1 base at V and 5 bases at J; junction bases unmatched: 10. The CDR3 covers 17 residues. The CDR3 loop is CASSQGGVAGGGETQYF. The CDR3 DNA is TGCGCCAGCAGCCAAGGGGGGGTAGCGGGAGGCGGGGAGACCCAGTACTTC.

V gene TRBV27 combines with J gene TRBJ2-1, with 9 bases fitting TRBD2. CDR1 is MNHEY and CDR2 is SMNVEV in the germline V gene (reference sequence). V shed 3 bases, J shed 0 bases, and the junction held 3 bases outside the gene matches. The CDR3 loop spans 16 amino acids. CDR3 in DNA: TGTGCCAGCAGTTTTAGCGGGAGAGCCTCCTACAATGAGCAGTTCTTC. As protein: CASSFSGRASYNEQFF.

The V and J genes are TRBV9 and TRBJ2-7; 7 positions agree with TRBD1. Looked up from germline, CDR1 is SGDLS and CDR2 is YYNGEE. V was clipped by 3 bases and J by 2 bases; unmatched bases: 11. There are 16 residues in the CDR3. DNA for the CDR3: TGTGCCAGCAGCGCCGGACCGGGACAGATAGCCTACGAGCAGTACTTC. This sequence encodes CASSAGPGQIAYEQYF.

This clone has only one observation. V gene TRBV9 combines with J gene TRBJ2-1; 8 bases are a match to TRBD2. Germline-derived CDR1 and CDR2 are SGDLS and YYNGEE. The CDR3 spans 15 residues. With 4 bases clipped from V and 4 bases from J, the junction kept 7 bases outside the gene matches. The DNA for the CDR3 is TGTGCCAGCAGCCTAGACGGGAGGGAGTACAATGAGCAGTTCTTC. This gives the protein CASSLDGREYNEQFF.

The rearrangement joins TRBV5-1 to TRBJ1-1; no firm D call. The CDR3 consists of 12 residues. Germline values: CDR1 SGHRS, CDR2 YFSETQ. Trimming shortened V by 3 bases and J by 8 bases, and 11 bases separated the two germline ends. The CDR3 sequence is CASSSEGLEAFF. The CDR3, as DNA: TGCGCCAGCAGCTCCGAGGGTTTAGAAGCTTTCTTT.

This clone was detected only once. This chain links TRBV5-1 with TRBJ2-2, with no clear D. CDR1 and CDR2 from the germline V gene are SGHRS and YFSETQ. The CDR3 spans 13 residues. Trimming cost V 4 bases and J 2 bases, with 6 bases left between them. This CDR3 reads CASSPVNTGELFF. The DNA of the CDR3 is TGCGCCAGCAGCCCAGTAAACACCGGGGAGCTGTTTTTT.

This chain links TRBV5-1 with TRBJ1-3, with D maybe TRBD1 (6 bases). The V end was cut by 1 base, the J end by 2 bases, with 10 bases between. Germline lookup yields CDR1 SGHRS and CDR2 YFSETQ. This CDR3 contains 15 residues. The CDR3 bases are TGCGCCAGCAGCTTGCTGGGGGCGCCTGGAAACACCATATATTTT. It is translated as CASSLLGAPGNTIYF.

This clone was seen a handful of times. The rearrangement uses TRBV7-9 and TRBJ1-1, with TRBD1 as a possible D gene (6 bases). The CDR3 sequence is 14 residues long. Between the trimmed V and J ends, which lost 8 bases and 7 bases, there was a span of 20 bases. The germline gives CDR1 SEHNR, CDR2 FQNEAQ (reference sequence). The CDR3 nucleotides read TGTGCCAGCCGCTCCAGAGGGGGGGCCCTTGAAGCTTTCTTT. Amino acid sequence: CASRSRGGALEAFF. Complete variable domain (other parts from reference TRBV7-9 and TRBJ1-1): DTGVSQNPRHKITKRGQNVTFRCDPISEHNRLYWYRQTLGQGPEFLTYFQNEAQLEKSRLLSDRFSAERPKGSFSTLEIQRTEQGDSAMYLCASRSRGGALEAFFGQGTRLTVV.